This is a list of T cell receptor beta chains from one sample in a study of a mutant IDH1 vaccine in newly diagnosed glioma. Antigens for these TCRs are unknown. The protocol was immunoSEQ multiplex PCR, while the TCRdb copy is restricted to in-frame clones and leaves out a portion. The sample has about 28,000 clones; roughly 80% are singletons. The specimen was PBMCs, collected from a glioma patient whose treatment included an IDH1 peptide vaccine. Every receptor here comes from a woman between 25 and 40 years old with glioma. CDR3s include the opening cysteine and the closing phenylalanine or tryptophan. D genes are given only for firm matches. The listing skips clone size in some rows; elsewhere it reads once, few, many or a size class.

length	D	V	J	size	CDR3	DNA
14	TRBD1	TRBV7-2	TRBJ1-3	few	CASSADRAGNTIYF	TGTGCCAGCAGCGCCGACAGGGCTGGAAACACCATATATTTT
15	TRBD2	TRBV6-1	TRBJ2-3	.	CASSEMAGGTDTQYF	TGTGCCAGCAGTGAGATGGCGGGGGGAACAGATACGCAGTATTTT
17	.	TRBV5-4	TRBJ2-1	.	CASSLGGGGGVGNEQFF	TGTGCCAGCAGCCTGGGGGGCGGGGGCGGAGTTGGAAATGAGCAGTTCTTC
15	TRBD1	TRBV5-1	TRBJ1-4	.	CASRYTGTGNEKLFF	TGCGCCAGCAGGTACACCGGGACAGGGAATGAAAAACTGTTTTTT
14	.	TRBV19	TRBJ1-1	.	CASKVWEQNTEAFF	TGTGCCAGTAAAGTATGGGAGCAGAACACTGAAGCTTTCTTT
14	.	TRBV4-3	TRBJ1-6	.	CASSQGTSNSPLHF	TGCGCCAGCAGCCAAGGGACGTCTAATTCACCCCTCCACTTT
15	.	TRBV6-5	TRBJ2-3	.	CASSYSWASTDTQYF	TGTGCCAGCAGTTACTCTTGGGCCTCGACAGATACGCAGTATTTT
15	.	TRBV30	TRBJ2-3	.	CAWRPAGSGTDTQYF	TGTGCCTGGAGGCCTGCAGGGTCGGGGACAGATACGCAGTATTTT
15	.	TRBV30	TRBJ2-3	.	CAWSVLGVGTDTQYF	TGTGCCTGGAGTGTACTGGGGGTGGGCACAGATACGCAGTATTTT
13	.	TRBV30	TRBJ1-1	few	CAWTDGYNTEAFF	TGTGCCTGGACCGACGGCTACAACACTGAAGCTTTCTTT
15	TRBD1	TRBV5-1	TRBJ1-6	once	CASSLGGQDDSPLHF	TGCGCCAGCAGCTTGGGAGGACAGGACGATTCACCCCTCCACTTT
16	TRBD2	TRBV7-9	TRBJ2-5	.	CASSPRLAGVQETQYF	TGTGCCAGCAGCCCAAGACTAGCGGGGGTCCAAGAGACCCAGTACTTC
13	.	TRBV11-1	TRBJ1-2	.	CATVGEENYGYTF	TGTGCCACCGTAGGGGAGGAGAACTATGGCTACACCTTC
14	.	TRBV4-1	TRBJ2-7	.	CASSHGPPGYEQYF	TGCGCCAGCAGCCACGGGCCGCCAGGTTACGAGCAGTACTTC
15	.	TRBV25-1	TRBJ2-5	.	CASSTGGSYQETQYF	TGTGCCAGCTCCACCGGAGGGAGTTATCAAGAGACCCAGTACTTC
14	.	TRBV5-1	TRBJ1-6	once	CASSIDSANSPLHF	TGCGCCAGCAGCATCGACAGCGCCAATTCACCCCTCCACTTT
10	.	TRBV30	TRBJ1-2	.	CAGLGVGYTF	TGTGCCGGTCTAGGGGTCGGCTACACCTTC
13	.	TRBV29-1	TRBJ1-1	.	CSVKQGMNTEAFF	TGCAGCGTAAAACAGGGTATGAACACTGAAGCTTTCTTT
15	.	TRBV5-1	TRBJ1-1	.	CASSILREGNTEAFF	TGCGCCAGCAGCATCCTCAGGGAGGGGAACACTGAAGCTTTCTTT
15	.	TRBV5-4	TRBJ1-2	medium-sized	CASSLPGGEGYGYTF	TGTGCCAGCAGCTTACCGGGGGGGGAGGGCTATGGCTACACCTTC
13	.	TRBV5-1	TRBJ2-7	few	CASSRGGGDEQYF	TGCGCCAGCAGTCGGGGCGGCGGGGACGAGCAGTACTTC
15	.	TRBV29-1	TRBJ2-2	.	CSVEGGDSNTGELFF	TGCAGCGTTGAAGGGGGAGACAGTAACACCGGGGAGCTGTTTTTT
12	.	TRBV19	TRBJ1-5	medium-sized	CASSILGQPQHF	TGTGCCAGTAGTATACTAGGGCAGCCCCAGCATTTT
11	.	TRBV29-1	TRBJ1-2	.	CSVEGGHGYTF	TGCAGCGTTGAAGGGGGCCATGGCTACACCTTC
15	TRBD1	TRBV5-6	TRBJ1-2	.	CASSADRGQGYGYTF	TGTGCCAGCAGCGCTGACAGGGGGCAGGGCTATGGCTACACCTTC
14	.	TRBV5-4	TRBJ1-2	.	CASSLDRGYYGYTF	TGTGCCAGCAGCTTGGATAGGGGCTACTATGGCTACACCTTC
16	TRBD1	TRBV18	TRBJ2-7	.	CASSPEGAAFLYEQYF	TGTGCCAGCTCACCAGAGGGGGCGGCGTTCCTTTACGAGCAGTACTTC
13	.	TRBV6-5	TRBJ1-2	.	CASAFRGKYGYTF	TGTGCCAGCGCCTTTAGGGGGAAGTATGGCTACACCTTC
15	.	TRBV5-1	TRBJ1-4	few	CASSPGAGEYEKLFF	TGCGCCAGCAGCCCAGGAGCGGGGGAGTATGAAAAACTGTTTTTT
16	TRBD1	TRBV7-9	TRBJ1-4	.	CASSPRPGTAREKLFF	TGTGCCAGCAGCCCCCGGCCCGGGACAGCGAGGGAAAAACTGTTTTTT
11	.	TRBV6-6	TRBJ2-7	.	CASSFFNEQYF	TGTGCCAGCAGTTTCTTCAACGAGCAGTACTTC
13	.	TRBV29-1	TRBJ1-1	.	CSALTDLNTEAFF	TGCAGCGCCCTGACAGATTTGAACACTGAAGCTTTCTTT
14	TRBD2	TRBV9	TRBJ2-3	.	CASSVDPGGYTQYF	TGTGCCAGCAGCGTAGATCCGGGGGGATATACGCAGTATTTT
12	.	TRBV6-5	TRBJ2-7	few	CASRVRGGEQYF	TGTGCCAGCCGCGTGAGGGGCGGCGAGCAGTACTTC
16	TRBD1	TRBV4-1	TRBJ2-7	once	CASSREPQGSWNEQYF	TGCGCCAGCAGCCGCGAACCACAGGGGTCTTGGAACGAGCAGTACTTC
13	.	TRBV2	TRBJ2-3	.	CASSVYRTDTQYF	TGTGCCAGCAGTGTCTATCGCACAGATACGCAGTATTTT
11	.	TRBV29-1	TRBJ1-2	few	CSDCGVYGYTF	TGCAGCGATTGTGGGGTCTATGGCTACACCTTC
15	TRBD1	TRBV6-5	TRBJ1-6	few	CASSYTTGDNSPLHF	TGTGCCAGCAGTTACACAACAGGGGATAATTCACCCCTCCACTTT
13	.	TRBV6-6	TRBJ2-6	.	CASSSSGANVLTF	TGTGCCAGCAGTTCGTCCGGGGCCAACGTCCTGACTTTC
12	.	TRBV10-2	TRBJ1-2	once	CASRRDDYGYTF	TGCGCCAGCAGGCGGGACGACTATGGCTACACCTTC
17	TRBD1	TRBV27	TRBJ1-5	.	CASSLSWGQGMHQPQHF	TGTGCCAGCAGTTTATCTTGGGGACAGGGGATGCATCAGCCCCAGCATTTT
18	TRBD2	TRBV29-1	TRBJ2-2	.	CSVRTMGLAGGRGGELFF	TGCAGCGTGCGAACCATGGGACTAGCGGGGGGGCGTGGCGGGGAGCTGTTTTTT
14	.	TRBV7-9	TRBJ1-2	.	CASSLITAGLGYTF	TGTGCCAGCAGCTTAATCACGGCAGGGCTTGGCTACACCTTC
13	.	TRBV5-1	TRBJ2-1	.	CASSFRAGTEQFF	TGCGCCAGCAGCTTCCGGGCCGGGACAGAGCAGTTCTTC
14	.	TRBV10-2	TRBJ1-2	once	CASSDSARNYGYTF	TGCGCCAGCAGTGATTCTGCGCGGAACTATGGCTACACCTTC
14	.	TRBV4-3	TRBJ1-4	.	CASSQDQLYEKLFF	TGCGCCAGCAGCCAAGATCAGTTATATGAAAAACTGTTTTTT
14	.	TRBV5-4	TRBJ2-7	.	CASSLRGAALEQYF	TGTGCCAGCAGCCTTCGCGGGGCCGCCTTGGAGCAGTACTTC
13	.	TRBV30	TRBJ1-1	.	CAYDRKKNTEAFF	TGTGCCTACGACAGGAAAAAGAACACTGAAGCTTTCTTT
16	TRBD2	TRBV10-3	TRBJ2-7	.	CAISGPLAGSSYEQYF	TGTGCCATCAGTGGGCCACTAGCGGGGAGCTCCTACGAGCAGTACTTC
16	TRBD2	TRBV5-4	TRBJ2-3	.	CASSFPSGGAIDTQYF	TGTGCCAGCAGCTTTCCTAGCGGGGGGGCCATAGATACGCAGTATTTT
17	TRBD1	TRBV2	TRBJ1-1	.	CASSITGGNSVNTEAFF	TGTGCCAGCAGTATCACAGGGGGGAATAGTGTGAACACTGAAGCTTTCTTT
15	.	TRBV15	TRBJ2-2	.	CATSRELGSGGELFF	TGTGCCACCAGCAGAGAGTTAGGTTCGGGCGGGGAGCTGTTTTTT
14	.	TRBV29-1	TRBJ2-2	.	CSVEAGANTGELFF	TGCAGCGTGGAAGCGGGCGCGAACACCGGGGAGCTGTTTTTT
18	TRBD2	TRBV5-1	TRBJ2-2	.	CASSPVLRGGLSGGELFF	TGCGCCAGCAGCCCTGTTCTGCGGGGGGGCCTGAGCGGCGGGGAGCTGTTTTTT
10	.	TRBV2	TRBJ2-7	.	CASGNYEQYF	TGTGCCAGCGGAAACTACGAGCAGTACTTC
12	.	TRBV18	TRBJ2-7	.	CASSQGNYEQYF	TGTGCCAGCTCACAGGGGAACTACGAGCAGTACTTC
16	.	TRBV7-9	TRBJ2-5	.	CASNPSGTVKGETQYF	TGTGCCAGCAACCCCAGCGGGACAGTGAAAGGGGAGACCCAGTACTTC
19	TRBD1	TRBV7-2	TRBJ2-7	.	CASSHRGRKDRGLRYEQYF	TGTGCCAGCTCCCACAGGGGACGGAAAGACAGGGGCCTACGCTACGAGCAGTACTTC
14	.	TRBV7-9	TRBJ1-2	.	CASSLGGFLKGYTF	TGTGCCAGCAGCTTAGGCGGATTCCTCAAAGGCTACACCTTC